The TCR beta chain under discussion was sequenced for a study of PD-1 blockade in classical Hodgkin lymphoma. Study-wide background: Patients got intravenous nivolumab 3 mg/kg every 2 weeks.

With no exception, relapse followed autologous stem cell transplantation in all patients, and brentuximab vedotin exposure varied. Produced via immunoSEQ multiplex PCR; TCRdb's table is partial and in-frame only. The sample lists around 45,000 clones, 70% to 80% seen once, with 2.5% to 3.5% in the top ten. V was pared by 5 bases and J by 3 bases, with 6 bases of the junction left unmatched. Germline V gene sequence: CDR1 MGHDK, CDR2 SYGVNS. This CDR3 spans 15 amino acids. This TCR was sampled from a human donor with classical Hodgkin lymphoma. The J gene is TRBJ2-2, the V gene TRBV25-1; TRBD2 agrees at 7 bases. The source material was peripheral blood mononuclear cells (PBMCs), sampled at baseline. CDR3 amino acids: CASSWSGDYTGELFF. CDR3 DNA: TGTGCCAGCAGTTGGAGCGGGGATTACACCGGGGAGCTGTTTTTT.